These T cell receptor beta chains were read from a single sample in a study of CD8 T cells in ankylosing spondylitis. TCRdb analysed the 5' RACE reads with MiXCR anew, one entry per CDR3 protein. The sample consists of 250,000 to 400,000 distinct CDR3 sequences, around a tenth of them appearing once. The sample comprised blood, either unsorted or a sorted T cell fraction (not recorded which). The receptors originated from a female donor with ankylosing spondylitis or in good health (not recorded which). CDR3s include the opening cysteine and the closing phenylalanine or tryptophan. Fields, in order: V gene, J gene, clone size, D gene, CDR3 DNA, CDR3 protein. D genes are given only for firm matches. The size entry is marked missing in some rows and otherwise reads once, few, many or a size class.

TRBV20-1,TRBJ2-1,.,.,TGCAGTGCTAGTTTCCTTAACAATGAGCAGTTCTTC,CSASFLNNEQFF
TRBV12-3/TRBV12-4,TRBJ2-2,few,TRBD1,TGTGCCAGCACCGGGACAGGGCGGACCGGGGAGCTGTTTTTT,CASTGTGRTGELFF
TRBV5-1,TRBJ1-3,.,TRBD1,TGCGCCAGCAGCTTATGGACAGGTACTGGAAACACCATATATTTT,CASSLWTGTGNTIYF
TRBV10-3,TRBJ1-6,many,.,TGTGCCATCAGGGAGACGGAAAATAATTCACCCCTCCACTTT,CAIRETENNSPLHF
TRBV5-4,TRBJ2-7,many,.,TGTGCCAGCAGCGAGGGAGCGGATTACGAGCAGTACTTC,CASSEGADYEQYF
TRBV5-1,TRBJ1-3,.,.,TGCGCCAGCAGCCTCGGGACATCGGCGGACACCATATATTTT,CASSLGTSADTIYF
TRBV5-1,TRBJ2-7,many,.,TGCGCCAGCAGCTCCGGAAACGGCTACGAGCAGTACTTC,CASSSGNGYEQYF
TRBV2,TRBJ1-1,many,.,TGTGCCAGCGGGACCCTCCTCAACACTGAAGCTTTCTTT,CASGTLLNTEAFF
TRBV5-1,TRBJ1-1,many,.,TGCGCCAGCAGCGAGAACACTGAAGCTTTCTTT,CASSENTEAFF
TRBV5-1,TRBJ1-1,many,.,TGCGCCAGCAGCGGGCCGTCTGAAACTGAAGCTTTCTTT,CASSGPSETEAFF
TRBV24-1,TRBJ2-3,.,.,TGTGCCACCGGTGATTTGCAGATCCCAGGGCGGAAAGATACGCAGTATTTT,CATGDLQIPGRKDTQYF
TRBV29-1,TRBJ2-7,many,.,TGCAGCGTTGTGGGCGGCTACGAGCAGTACTTC,CSVVGGYEQYF
TRBV20-1,TRBJ2-1,many,.,TGCAGTGCTAGATTGATTCCGGACAATGAGCAGTTCTTC,CSARLIPDNEQFF
TRBV12-3/TRBV12-4,TRBJ1-5,many,.,TGTGCCAGCAGGAATGGACAGATGAGCAATCAGCCCCAGCATTTT,CASRNGQMSNQPQHF
TRBV7-9,TRBJ2-5,.,TRBD2,TGTGCCAGCAGCTTACTCTCGTCGGGGGGGCCACAAGAGACCCAGTACTTC,CASSLLSSGGPQETQYF
TRBV12-3/TRBV12-4,TRBJ1-2,many,.,TGTGCCAGCACCGAAATGGGGGCCGCTGGCTACACCTTC,CASTEMGAAGYTF
TRBV29-1,TRBJ2-7,many,TRBD1,TGCAGCGTTAGACAGGGGTCCTACGAGCAGTACTTC,CSVRQGSYEQYF
TRBV10-3,TRBJ2-3,.,.,TGTGCCATCAGTGACAGGGGATCGCAGTATTTT,CAISDRGSQYF
TRBV24-1,TRBJ1-2,many,.,TGTGCCACCAGTGTTCAGGGATTGGGCTACACCTTC,CATSVQGLGYTF
TRBV28,TRBJ2-3,many,.,TGTGCCAGCAACTCAGGCTACCTAACCACAGATACGCAGTATTTT,CASNSGYLTTDTQYF
TRBV7-8,TRBJ2-7,.,TRBD2,TGTACCAGCTCCGTGGGGGGGATCAACGAGCAGTACTTC,CTSSVGGINEQYF
TRBV7-2,TRBJ2-2,.,.,TGTGCCAGCAGCTTGGGCCGGGACAGCGGGACCGGGGAGCTGTTTTTT,CASSLGRDSGTGELFF
TRBV4-2,TRBJ2-7,.,TRBD1,TGTGCCAGCAGCCAAGAAGTGGGACAGAGCGCATACGAGCAGTACTTC,CASSQEVGQSAYEQYF
TRBV11-2,TRBJ1-3,.,.,TGTGCCAGCAGCCCGACAAGGGGGGGTCGGAACTCTGGAAACACCATATATTTT,CASSPTRGGRNSGNTIYF
TRBV3-1,TRBJ2-7,.,.,TGTGCCAGCGGGACCTCGGCCTACGAGCAGTACTTC,CASGTSAYEQYF
TRBV28,TRBJ2-5,many,.,TGTGCCAGCAGTCCATCACAAGGGAGGGAGACCCAGTACTTC,CASSPSQGRETQYF
TRBV20-1,TRBJ2-2,few,.,TGCAGTGCTAGGCCAATACAAAGAAACACCGGGGAGCTGTTTTTT,CSARPIQRNTGELFF
TRBV28,TRBJ2-1,many,TRBD1,TGTGCCAGCAGTTCGACAGGGGATCGCTACAATGAGCAGTTCTTC,CASSSTGDRYNEQFF
TRBV4-3,TRBJ2-1,many,TRBD2,TGCGCCAGCAGCCAAGATGGCGGGAGGAGCAATGAGCAGTTCTTC,CASSQDGGRSNEQFF
TRBV7-2,TRBJ1-5,.,.,TGTGCCAGCAGCTATCCACAGGTTAATCAGCCCCAGCATTTT,CASSYPQVNQPQHF
TRBV12-3/TRBV12-4,TRBJ1-2,.,.,TGTGCCAGCAGTTTACGGGGACGGGGCCATGGCTACACCTTC,CASSLRGRGHGYTF
TRBV12-3/TRBV12-4,TRBJ1-1,many,TRBD1,TGTGCCAGCAGCCACAGGGGACTGAACACTGAAGCTTTCTTT,CASSHRGLNTEAFF
TRBV5-1,TRBJ2-4,.,TRBD1,TGCGCCAGCAGCTCCCCGGGACAGGGAACACTAGCCAAAAACATTCAGTACTTC,CASSSPGQGTLAKNIQYF
TRBV20-1,TRBJ2-5,.,.,TGCAGTGCCAAACTGGCGGGGGCCCAAGAGACCCAGTACTTC,CSAKLAGAQETQYF
TRBV5-6,TRBJ2-1,many,.,TGTGCCAGCATCCGACACTTGAGCTCCTACAATGAGCAGTTCTTC,CASIRHLSSYNEQFF
TRBV5-1,TRBJ2-5,many,TRBD2,TGCGCCAGCAGCCGGACTAGCGGAAACAGGGAAGAGACCCAGTACTTC,CASSRTSGNREETQYF
TRBV29-1,TRBJ2-1,.,TRBD2,TGCAGCGTTCGGACTAGCGGGGGGGCTAACGACGAGCAGTTCTTC,CSVRTSGGANDEQFF
TRBV20-1,TRBJ2-1,many,TRBD2,TGCAGTGCTTTGGGACGGAAAAGCGGGAGTTCCTACAATGAGCAGTTCTTC,CSALGRKSGSSYNEQFF
TRBV11-2,TRBJ1-1,.,TRBD1,TGTGCCAGCAGCTTAGGTCCCCACCAGGGGGCCGTTGAAGCTTTCTTT,CASSLGPHQGAVEAFF
TRBV20-1,TRBJ2-7,many,.,TGCAGTGCCAGAGGACAGCTCTCCTACGAGCAGTACTTC,CSARGQLSYEQYF
TRBV29-1,TRBJ2-2,many,.,TGCAGCGTTTTAGGAAACACCGGGGAGCTGTTTTTT,CSVLGNTGELFF